These 15 T cell receptor beta chains were sequenced from one sample in a study of blood T cell repertoires in COVID-19. Using immunoSEQ multiplex PCR, the repertoire was profiled, and TCRdb retains in-frame clones only, with some absent. This table holds under 100,000 clones, 80% found once. Material for sequencing was peripheral blood. These receptors came from a middle-aged woman with active or convalescent COVID-19.

In nucleotides, the CDR3 is TGTGCCAGCAGCTCTGCGGGAGATGGTGAGCAGTTCTTC. This gives the protein CASSSAGDGEQFF. The chain joins TRBV7-7 to TRBJ2-1; 7 bases align to TRBD2. This CDR3 region has 13 residues. Germline CDR1 reads SSHAT; CDR2 reads FNYEAQ (reference sequence). With V trimmed by 4 bases and J by 9 bases, 6 bases remained unmatched.

Only one count was recorded for this clone. V and J are TRBV11-2 and TRBJ1-4; the match to TRBD1 covers 9 bases. CDR1 is SGHAT, CDR2 FQNNGV, per germline. Losses at the gene ends were 1 base for V and 3 bases for J; bases not matched to a gene: 0. The CDR3 is 15 residues long. The CDR3 is CASSLGDRANEKLFF. In DNA form, the CDR3 reads TGTGCCAGCAGCTTAGGGGACAGGGCTAATGAAAAACTGTTTTTT.

The rearrangement joins TRBV6-5 to TRBJ1-2; 9 bases map to TRBD1. In germline, CDR1 is MNHEY, CDR2 SVGAGI. V was clipped by 6 bases and J by 8 bases; unmatched bases: 7. The CDR3 has 13 residues. The CDR3 DNA sequence: TGTGCCAGCAGAAAACAGGGGGCGGAGGGCTACACCTTC. Its protein product is CASRKQGAEGYTF.

This chain connects TRBV2 to TRBJ2-7; 9 bases line up with TRBD1. This CDR3 contains 14 residues. Germline V CDR1 and CDR2: SNHLY, FYNNEI. V lost 3 bases to trimming and J lost 3 bases; unmatched junction nucleotides: 3. In DNA, the CDR3 is TGTGCCAGCAGTGACGGACAGGGGATCTACGAGCAGTACTTC. Amino acids: CASSDGQGIYEQYF.

This clone has a handful of counts. This chain connects TRBV20-1 to TRBJ2-7, with no clear D. Germline-derived CDR1 and CDR2 are DFQATT and SNEGSKA (reference sequence). The CDR3 spans 14 residues. V dropped 3 bases and J dropped 3 bases, with 15 bases sitting between them. This CDR3 is CSASGHHLRYEQYF. The CDR3 nucleotides read TGCAGTGCTAGTGGGCACCACCTCCGCTACGAGCAGTACTTC.

As to this clone: This sample includes further DNA sequences coding for the same CDR3. V and J are TRBV6-1 and TRBJ1-5; 10 bases fit TRBD1. V lost 2 bases and J lost 4; bases outside the gene matches: 2. CDR1 is MNHNS and CDR2 is SASEGT in the germline V gene. There are 15 residues in the CDR3. DNA for the CDR3: TGTGCCAGCAGTGAAAGGGACAGGGGAAATCAGCCCCAGCATTTT. Protein sequence: CASSERDRGNQPQHF.

This chain joins TRBV20-1 and TRBJ1-2; D unclear. The germline V gene has CDR1 DFQATT and CDR2 SNEGSKA (reference sequence). The CDR3 length is 14 residues. Between the trimmed V and J ends, which lost 3 bases and 4 bases, there was a span of 15 bases. Here the CDR3 reads CSASRGSVSYGYTF. Written as DNA, the CDR3 is TGCAGTGCTAGTAGAGGATCTGTTAGCTATGGCTACACCTTC.

The chain is built from TRBV19 and TRBJ1-5; D gene unclear. Trimming left V 4 bases short and J 8 bases short, with 9 bases between. Germline V gene data show CDR1 as LNHDA and CDR2 as SQIVND (reference sequence). The length of the CDR3 is 12 residues. DNA for the CDR3: TGTGCCAGTAGTACCGGCCGGGAGCCCCAGCATTTT. This sequence encodes CASSTGREPQHF.

By sample share, this clone is medium-sized. V is TRBV6-2 or TRBV6-3 and J is TRBJ1-5, with TRBD1 identical over 7 bases. The CDR3 length is 14 residues. V was pared by 4 bases and J by 4 bases, with 4 bases of the junction left unmatched. Per the germline V gene, CDR1 is MNHEY and CDR2 is SVGEGT. The CDR3 coding sequence is TGTGCCAGCAGTTCCGGGACAGTAAATCAGCCCCAGCATTTT. Protein product: CASSSGTVNQPQHF.

The table lists this clone with a few counts. This chain links TRBV9 with TRBJ1-2, with 8 bases fitting TRBD1. The CDR3 has 16 residues. V lost 0 bases and J lost 5; bases outside the gene matches: 9. CDR1 and CDR2 (germline): SGDLS, YYNGEE. As DNA, the CDR3 is TGTGCCAGCAGCGTAGAAGAGACAGGGGCGATATATGGCTACACCTTC. As protein: CASSVEETGAIYGYTF.

The rearrangement joins TRBV21-1 to TRBJ2-7; TRBD1, the D gene given by the table, was not confirmed from the DNA. TRBV21-1 is a known pseudogene. This CDR3 contains 15 residues. The CDR3: CASSNQGQGTYEQYF. CDR3 bases: TGTGCCAGCAGCAATCAGGGACAGGGCACCTACGAGCAGTACTTC.

This chain uses TRBV6-6 with TRBJ2-2; a possible D gene is TRBD2 (5 bases). Trimming took 3 bases from V and 7 from J, leaving 9 bases between them. This CDR3 spans 13 amino acids. CDR1 and CDR2 from the germline V gene are MNHNY and SVGAGI (reference sequence). The CDR3 DNA is TGTGCCAGCAGTTATCAAGGGAGCGGGGAGCTGTTTTTT. Residues: CASSYQGSGELFF.

Here the CDR3 DNA reads TGCAGCGTTGTCATCGGACAGGGATACAATGAGCAGTTCTTC. Translation: CSVVIGQGYNEQFF. The gene calls are TRBV29-1 and TRBJ2-1; 8 positions agree with TRBD1. V dropped 4 bases and J dropped 4; count of bases not matched to a gene: 6. The CDR3 has 14 residues. Germline CDR1 SQVTM, CDR2 ANQGSEA.

The chain has TRBV24-1 and TRBJ2-2; D gene unclear. CDR1 is KGHDR and CDR2 is SFDVKD in the germline V gene. The CDR3 runs 14 residues. The V gene lost 0 bases and the J gene lost 7 bases, with 8 bases spanning the gap. The CDR3: CATSDLPLGGELFF. DNA for the CDR3: TGTGCCACCAGTGATTTGCCTCTAGGCGGGGAGCTGTTTTTT.

This chain links TRBV11-2 with TRBJ2-3; the match to TRBD1 covers 10 bases. Germline CDR1 reads SGHAT; CDR2 reads FQNNGV. There are 16 residues in the CDR3. Trimming cost V 8 bases and J 4 bases; bases outside gene matches: 12. CDR3 nucleotides: TGTGCCAGCGCAGATTCGACAGGGGGCGGTGCAGATACGCAGTATTTT. It specifies CASADSTGGGADTQYF.